The next 21 T cell receptor beta chains were all read from a single sample in a study of blood T cell repertoires in COVID-19. Here immunoSEQ multiplex PCR was the method, and the copy in TCRdb shows in-frame clones only, minus some. The table includes around 110,000 clones, over 80% detected once. Sequenced input: peripheral blood. The receptors were gathered from a man aged 25 to 40 with acute or convalescent COVID-19.

J is TRBJ2-1 and V is TRBV24-1; D may be TRBD1 (6 bases). The CDR3 runs 14 residues. Germline loops: CDR1 KGHDR, CDR2 SFDVKD. The germline V and J ends were trimmed by 6 bases and 6 bases, with 14 bases remaining between them. The DNA for the CDR3 is TGTGCCACCAGTAAAAGGACAGAACCCAATGAGCAGTTCTTC. Translating it yields CATSKRTEPNEQFF.

The rearrangement uses TRBV4-2 and TRBJ2-1, with 7 bases lining up with TRBD2. V shed 0 bases, J shed 7 bases, and the junction held 18 bases outside the gene matches. The CDR3 totals 19 residues. Germline CDR1 and CDR2: LGHNA and YNFKEQ. CDR3 sequence reads: CASSQDGRSVAGPRNEQFF. CDR3 nucleotide sequence: TGTGCCAGCAGCCAAGATGGCCGGTCAGTAGCGGGCCCAAGGAATGAGCAGTTCTTC.

The chain couples TRBV15 to TRBJ2-2, with 9 bases lining up with TRBD1. Germline V gene data show CDR1 as LNHNV and CDR2 as YYDKDF (reference sequence). The CDR3 length is 16 residues. The V segment lost 3 bases and the J segment 2 bases; nucleotides outside the gene matches: 4. The CDR3 sequence: CATSSDRGINTGELFF. DNA of the CDR3: TGTGCCACCAGCAGTGACAGGGGGATCAACACCGGGGAGCTGTTTTTT.

The chain is built from TRBV5-3 and TRBJ2-3; possibly TRBD2 for D (6 bases). TRBV5-3 counts as an open reading frame of uncertain function. This CDR3 spans 15 amino acids. V lost 2 bases and J 2 bases, leaving 12 bases between the germline ends. CDR3: CARSFNGSVTDTQYF. The CDR3 nucleotides are TGTGCCAGAAGCTTCAACGGGAGCGTCACAGATACGCAGTATTTT.

The chain carries TRBV6-5 and TRBJ1-2, with 7 bases fitting TRBD1. CDR3 length: 14 residues. V shed 4 bases, J shed 8 bases, and the junction held 10 bases outside the gene matches. Germline loops: CDR1 MNHEY, CDR2 SVGAGI. CDR3 DNA: TGTGCCAGCAGTTTGGATACAGGGGAACAAGGCTACACCTTC. This sequence encodes CASSLDTGEQGYTF.

The table lists this clone with a few counts. The gene calls are TRBV9 and TRBJ2-3; TRBD1 matches at 11 bases. Germline-derived CDR1 and CDR2 are SGDLS and YYNGEE. The junction had 7 bases not matched to a gene; V was cut back by 4 bases and J by 3 bases. The CDR3 totals 16 residues. This CDR3 is CASSLVGQGVTDTQYF. CDR3 DNA sequence: TGTGCCAGCAGCCTTGTGGGACAGGGGGTGACAGATACGCAGTATTTT.

This sequence joins TRBV5-1 and TRBJ1-1; unclear D gene. V lost 1 base to trimming and J lost 0 bases, with 7 bases between them. Germline CDR1 SGHRS, CDR2 YFSETQ. The CDR3 sequence is 14 residues long. The CDR3, as DNA: TGCGCCAGCAGCTTGCCGGGGATGAACACTGAAGCTTTCTTT. Protein: CASSLPGMNTEAFF.

Of note for this clone: The identical CDR3 is also encoded by other nucleotide sequences in the sample. As DNA, the CDR3 is TGTGCCAGCAGAGACGGACAGGGTTCTGGCTACACCTTC. Translating it yields CASRDGQGSGYTF. The chain has TRBV6-5 and TRBJ1-2, with TRBD1 matching over 8 bases. Trimming took 6 bases from V and 7 from J; bases not matched to a gene: 7. Germline CDR1 reads MNHEY; CDR2 reads SVGAGI. The CDR3 has 13 amino acids.

This clone turned up a few times. The rearrangement links TRBV7-2 to TRBJ1-2; D call uncertain. The CDR3 spans 15 residues. Trimming cost V 3 bases and J 3 bases, with 14 bases left between them. CDR1 is SGHTA, CDR2 FQGNSA, per germline. The CDR3 sequence: CASSFKGDGYYGYTF. The CDR3 DNA is TGTGCCAGCAGCTTTAAAGGAGATGGATACTATGGCTACACCTTC.

The gene calls are TRBV4-2 and TRBJ2-3; TRBD2 matches at 13 bases. V was pared by 4 bases and J by 0 bases, with 4 bases of the junction left unmatched. The CDR3 totals 17 residues. The germline V gene encodes CDR1 LGHNA and CDR2 YNFKEQ. As DNA, the CDR3 is TGTGCCAGCAGCCCACGACTAGCGGGGGGAAGCACAGATACGCAGTATTTT. It translates to CASSPRLAGGSTDTQYF.

This clone was counted ten times or more. The chain carries TRBV25-1 and TRBJ1-1; 7 nucleotides align to TRBD1. The junction had 8 bases not matched to a gene; V was cut back by 6 bases and J by 4 bases. Germline loops: CDR1 MGHDK, CDR2 SYGVNS. The CDR3 loop spans 14 amino acids. CDR3 protein: CASSADREVTEAFF. CDR3 sequence (DNA): TGTGCCAGCAGCGCCGACAGGGAGGTCACTGAAGCTTTCTTT.

This clone has just one count. The rearrangement uses TRBV11-3 and TRBJ2-1, with D perhaps TRBD1 (6 bases). The CDR3 has 15 amino acids. V was shortened by 5 bases and J by 0 bases, with 11 bases between the two germline ends. Per germline, CDR1 SGHNT and CDR2 YENEEA. CDR3 sequence (DNA): TGTGCCAGCAGCCCCACAGGGTTCTCCTACAATGAGCAGTTCTTC. It specifies CASSPTGFSYNEQFF. Full variable domain (rest looked up from reference TRBV11-3 and TRBJ2-1): EAGVVQSPRYKIIEKKQPVAFWCNPISGHNTLYWYLQNLGQGPELLIRYENEEAVDDSQLPKDRFSAERLKGVDSTLKIQPAELGDSAVYLCASSPTGFSYNEQFFGPGTRLTVL.

The chain employs TRBV4-2 and TRBJ2-7; D perhaps matches TRBD1 (6 bases). The V and J ends lost 3 bases and 0 bases respectively, with 12 bases between them. There are 15 residues in the CDR3. Germline CDR1 is LGHNA and CDR2 is YNFKEQ. Here the CDR3 DNA reads TGTGCCAGCAGCCAGGTTACAGGGCCCTCCTACGAGCAGTACTTC. Residues: CASSQVTGPSYEQYF.

The chain recombines TRBV7-6 with TRBJ2-2; 9 bases map to TRBD2. From germline, CDR1 is SGHVS and CDR2 FNYEAQ. The CDR3 loop spans 15 amino acids. V trimming: 4 bases; J trimming: 5 bases; junction bases outside the gene matches: 5. The CDR3 spells CASSSVAGATGELFF. DNA for the CDR3: TGTGCCAGCAGCTCAGTAGCGGGGGCTACCGGGGAGCTGTTTTTT.

J is TRBJ1-1 and V is TRBV30; 7 bases are shared with TRBD1. This CDR3 comprises 12 residues. V trimming: 5 bases; J trimming: 4 bases; junction bases outside the gene matches: 4. Germline CDR1 is GTSNPN and CDR2 is SVGIG (reference sequence). The CDR3 DNA reads as TGTGCCTGGGACAGGGTAATCACTGAAGCTTTCTTT. Its protein product is CAWDRVITEAFF.

This chain links TRBV4-1 with TRBJ2-5; D remains ambiguous. CDR3 length: 18 amino acids. The V gene's germline CDR1 is MGHRA and CDR2 YSYEKL. V lost 4 bases, J lost 0 bases, and 21 bases lay in between. The CDR3 protein is CASSRFWSDAENQETQYF. CDR3 in DNA: TGCGCCAGCAGCCGATTCTGGTCGGATGCGGAAAACCAAGAGACCCAGTACTTC.

The J gene is TRBJ2-3, the V gene TRBV11-2; possibly TRBD2 for D (5 bases). The V and J ends lost 5 bases and 3 bases respectively, with 15 bases between them. The CDR3 has 15 residues. Germline CDR1 and CDR2: SGHAT and FQNNGV. In nucleotides, the CDR3 is TGTGCCAGCAGCCCAGTAGGTAGGGAGACAGATACGCAGTATTTT. Amino acid sequence: CASSPVGRETDTQYF.

The rearrangement joins TRBV6-5 to TRBJ2-6; D call uncertain. There are 15 residues in the CDR3. CDR1 is MNHEY and CDR2 is SVGAGI in the germline V gene. The V end was cut by 0 bases, the J end by 0 bases, with 3 bases between. CDR3 residues: CASSYSSSGANVLTF. In nucleotides, the CDR3 is TGTGCCAGCAGTTACTCCAGCTCTGGGGCCAACGTCCTGACTTTC.

This chain uses TRBV6-1 with TRBJ1-2; 9 bases match TRBD1. The CDR3 extends over 15 amino acids. Germline V gene data show CDR1 as MNHNS and CDR2 as SASEGT. J gave up 4 bases and V 1 base, and 4 bases lay outside the gene matches. CDR3 amino acids: CASSEGTGAIYGYTF. Written as DNA, the CDR3 is TGTGCCAGCAGTGAAGGGACAGGGGCGATCTATGGCTACACCTTC.

The V and J genes are TRBV9 and TRBJ2-7; 7 nucleotides line up with TRBD1. The V gene end was trimmed by 3 bases and the J gene end by 4 bases; junction bases not matched to a gene: 10. This CDR3 has 15 residues. Germline V gives CDR1 SGDLS, CDR2 YYNGEE. This chain's CDR3 is CASSGTEEQGYEQYF. The CDR3 nucleotides read TGTGCCAGCAGCGGTACAGAAGAACAGGGGTACGAGCAGTACTTC.

V usage is TRBV9 and J usage is TRBJ2-7; 8 bases map to TRBD2. Germline CDR1 SGDLS, CDR2 YYNGEE. V lost 4 bases to trimming and J lost 7 bases; unmatched junction nucleotides: 10. This CDR3 has 14 amino acids. The CDR3 DNA reads as TGTGCCAGCAGCCACAATGCGGGAGGCGTAGAGCAGTACGTC. The encoded protein is CASSHNAGGVEQYV.